Listed here is a single T cell receptor beta chain. This sample was taken from a study of blood T cell repertoires in COVID-19. Produced via immunoSEQ multiplex PCR; TCRdb's table is partial and in-frame only. The data show 200,000 to 300,000 clones, around nine tenths seen once. Germline lookup yields CDR1 SGHRS and CDR2 YFSETQ. The CDR3 sequence is 16 residues long. Trimming pared 4 bases from V and 2 bases from J, leaving 18 bases between. Specimen: peripheral blood. This receptor was obtained from a woman aged 70-85 years with active or convalescent COVID-19. The chain uses TRBV5-1 and TRBJ2-5; D uncertain. CDR3 DNA: TGCGCCAGCAGCGTTGGTGCCACCGTTACTCAAGAGACCCAGTACTTC. Protein product: CASSVGATVTQETQYF.